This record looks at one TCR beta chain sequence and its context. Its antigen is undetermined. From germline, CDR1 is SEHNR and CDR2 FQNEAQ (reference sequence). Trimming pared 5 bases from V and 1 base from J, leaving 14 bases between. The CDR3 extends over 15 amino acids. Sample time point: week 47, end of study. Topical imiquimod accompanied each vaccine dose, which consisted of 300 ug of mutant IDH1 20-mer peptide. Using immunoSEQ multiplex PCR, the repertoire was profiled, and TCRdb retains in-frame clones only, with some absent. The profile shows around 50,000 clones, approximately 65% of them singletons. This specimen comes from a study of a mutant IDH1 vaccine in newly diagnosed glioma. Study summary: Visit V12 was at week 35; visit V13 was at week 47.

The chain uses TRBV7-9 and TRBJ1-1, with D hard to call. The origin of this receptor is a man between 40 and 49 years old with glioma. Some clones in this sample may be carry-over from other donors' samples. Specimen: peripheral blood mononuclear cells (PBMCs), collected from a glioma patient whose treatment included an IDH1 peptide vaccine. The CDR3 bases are TGTGCCAGCAGCGCACCCCGGTCCCAGAACACTGAAGCTTTCTTT. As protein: CASSAPRSQNTEAFF.